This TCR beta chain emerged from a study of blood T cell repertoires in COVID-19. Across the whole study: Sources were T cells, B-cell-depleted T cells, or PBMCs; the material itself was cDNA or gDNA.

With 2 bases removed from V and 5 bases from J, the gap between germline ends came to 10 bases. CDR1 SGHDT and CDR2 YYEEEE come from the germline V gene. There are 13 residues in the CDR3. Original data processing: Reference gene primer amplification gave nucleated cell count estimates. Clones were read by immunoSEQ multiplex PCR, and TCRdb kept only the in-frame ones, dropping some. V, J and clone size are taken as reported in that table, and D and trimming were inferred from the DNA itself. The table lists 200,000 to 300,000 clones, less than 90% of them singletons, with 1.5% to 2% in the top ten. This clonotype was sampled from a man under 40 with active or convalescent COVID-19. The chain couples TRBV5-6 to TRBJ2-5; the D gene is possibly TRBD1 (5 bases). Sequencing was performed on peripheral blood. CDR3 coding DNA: TGTGCCAGCAGCTTTCAGGGCACGGAGACCCAGTACTTC. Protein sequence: CASSFQGTETQYF.